Listed here is a single TCR beta chain. What it binds is not known. TCR libraries were prepared from about 3.5 ug total RNA each. Each UMI harboured a 6-nucleotide sample barcode and was appended via template switching. TCRalpha and TCRbeta cDNA went through nested PCRs of roughly 16 and 10 cycles, two in total. No DNA is given; TCRdb re-called the 5' RACE reads and lists each CDR3 protein once. The listing records more than 300,000 distinct CDR3 sequences. This sample was included in a study of monozygotic twins with inflammatory bowel disease. General study points: Twins with IBD had fewer clonotypes in common with others than healthy twins, particularly during disease activity.

Germline V gene sequence: CDR1 SGHRS, CDR2 YFSETQ. The CDR3 runs 14 residues. This receptor was identified in a human donor with ulcerative colitis or Crohn's disease, or a healthy co-twin of an affected twin (not recorded which). The chain recombines TRBV5-1 with TRBJ2-7; TCRdb outputs TRBD1, but without DNA this stays unchecked. Sequenced sample: blood. CDR3 sequence reads: CASSPGSPFREQYF.